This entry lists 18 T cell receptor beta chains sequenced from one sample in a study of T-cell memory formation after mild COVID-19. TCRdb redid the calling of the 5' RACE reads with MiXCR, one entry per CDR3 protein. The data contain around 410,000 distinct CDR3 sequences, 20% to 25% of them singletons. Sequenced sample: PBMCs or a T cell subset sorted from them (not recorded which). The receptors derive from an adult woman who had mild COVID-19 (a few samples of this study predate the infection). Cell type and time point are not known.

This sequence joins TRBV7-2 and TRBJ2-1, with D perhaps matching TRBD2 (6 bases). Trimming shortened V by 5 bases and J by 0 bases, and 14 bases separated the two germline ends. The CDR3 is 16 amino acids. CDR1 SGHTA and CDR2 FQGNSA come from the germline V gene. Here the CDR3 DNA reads TGTGCCAGCAGCATTAGCGGAGGGAGCTCCTACAATGAGCAGTTCTTC. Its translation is CASSISGGSSYNEQFF.

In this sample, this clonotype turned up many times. CDR3 nucleotides: TGTGCCAGCAGCTTAGGGCCCCGTACAGGGACAGATACGCAGTATTTT. Its translation is CASSLGPRTGTDTQYF. The V gene is TRBV7-6, the J gene TRBJ2-3; D might be TRBD1 (6 bases). Per germline, CDR1 SGHVS and CDR2 FNYEAQ. Trimming took 1 base from V and 3 from J, leaving 14 bases between them. The CDR3 consists of 16 residues.

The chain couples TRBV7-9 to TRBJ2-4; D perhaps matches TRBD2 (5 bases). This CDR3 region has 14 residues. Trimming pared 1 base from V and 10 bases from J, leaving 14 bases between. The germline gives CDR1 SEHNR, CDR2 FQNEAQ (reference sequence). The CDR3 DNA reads TGTGCCAGCAGCTTAGGCGGGTCGGGCAGAATTCAGTACTTC. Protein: CASSLGGSGRIQYF. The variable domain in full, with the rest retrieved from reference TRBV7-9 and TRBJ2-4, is DTGVSQNPRHKITKRGQNVTFRCDPISEHNRLYWYRQTLGQGPEFLTYFQNEAQLEKSRLLSDRFSAERPKGSFSTLEIQRTEQGDSAMYLCASSLGGSGRIQYFGAGTRLSVL.

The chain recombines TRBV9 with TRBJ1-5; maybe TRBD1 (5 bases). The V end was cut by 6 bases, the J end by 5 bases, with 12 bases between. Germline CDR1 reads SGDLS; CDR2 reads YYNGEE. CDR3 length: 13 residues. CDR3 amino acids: CASTIPGDQPQHF. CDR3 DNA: TGTGCCAGCACGATCCCGGGGGATCAGCCCCAGCATTTT.

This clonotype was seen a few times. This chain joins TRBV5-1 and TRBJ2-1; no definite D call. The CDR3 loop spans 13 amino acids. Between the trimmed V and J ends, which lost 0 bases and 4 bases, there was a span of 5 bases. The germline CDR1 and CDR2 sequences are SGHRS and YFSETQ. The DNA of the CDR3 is TGCGCCAGCAGCTTGGAGCCTTACAATGAGCAGTTCTTC. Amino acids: CASSLEPYNEQFF.

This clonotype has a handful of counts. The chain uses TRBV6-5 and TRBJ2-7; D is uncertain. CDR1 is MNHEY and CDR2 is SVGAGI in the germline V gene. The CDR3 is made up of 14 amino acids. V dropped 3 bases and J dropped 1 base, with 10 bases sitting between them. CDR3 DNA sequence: TGTGCCAGCAGTTATACAGTCCGTTCCTACGAGCAGTACTTC. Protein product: CASSYTVRSYEQYF.

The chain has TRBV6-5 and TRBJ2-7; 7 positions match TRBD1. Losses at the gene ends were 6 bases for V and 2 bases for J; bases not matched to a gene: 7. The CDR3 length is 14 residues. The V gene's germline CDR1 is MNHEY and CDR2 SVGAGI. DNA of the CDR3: TGTGCCAGCAGCCGACCGGGACAGACCTACGAGCAGTACTTC. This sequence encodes CASSRPGQTYEQYF.

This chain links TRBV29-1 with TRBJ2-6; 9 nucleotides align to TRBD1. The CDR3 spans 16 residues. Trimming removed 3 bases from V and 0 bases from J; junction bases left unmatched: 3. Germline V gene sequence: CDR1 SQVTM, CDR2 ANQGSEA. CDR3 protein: CSVEGQGSSGANVLTF. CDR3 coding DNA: TGCAGCGTTGAGGGACAGGGCTCCTCTGGGGCCAACGTCCTGACTTTC.

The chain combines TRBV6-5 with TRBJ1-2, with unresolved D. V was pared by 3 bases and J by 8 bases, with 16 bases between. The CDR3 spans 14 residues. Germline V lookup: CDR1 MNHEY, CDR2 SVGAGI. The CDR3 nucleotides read TGTGCCAGCAGTTATTCAAGTTTAGGTGTGGGCTACACCTTC. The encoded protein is CASSYSSLGVGYTF.

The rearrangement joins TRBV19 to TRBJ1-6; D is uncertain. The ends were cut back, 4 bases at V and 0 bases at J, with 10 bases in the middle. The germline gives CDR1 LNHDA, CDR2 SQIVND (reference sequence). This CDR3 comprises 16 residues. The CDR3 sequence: CASSSFGSSYNSPLHF. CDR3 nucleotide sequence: TGTGCCAGTAGTAGTTTCGGGAGCTCCTATAATTCACCCCTCCACTTT.

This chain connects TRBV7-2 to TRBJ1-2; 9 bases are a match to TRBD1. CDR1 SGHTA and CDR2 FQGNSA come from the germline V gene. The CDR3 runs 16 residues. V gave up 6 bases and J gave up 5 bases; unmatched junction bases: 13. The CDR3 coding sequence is TGTGCCAGCAGTCCACCTCCGGGACAGGGAGGATATGGCTACACCTTC. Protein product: CASSPPPGQGGYGYTF. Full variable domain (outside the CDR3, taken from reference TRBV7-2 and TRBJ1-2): GAGVSQSPSNKVTEKGKDVELRCDPISGHTALYWYRQSLGQGLEFLIYFQGNSAPDKSGLPSDRFSAERTGGSVSTLTIQRTQQEDSAVYLCASSPPPGQGGYGYTFGSGTRLTVV.

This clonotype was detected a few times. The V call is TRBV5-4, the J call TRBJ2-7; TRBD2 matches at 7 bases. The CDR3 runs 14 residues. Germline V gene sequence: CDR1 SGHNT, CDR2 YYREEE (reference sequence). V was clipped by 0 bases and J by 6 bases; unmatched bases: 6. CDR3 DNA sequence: TGTGCCAGCAGCTTGGGGGGCGGGAGAACCGAGCAGTACTTC. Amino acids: CASSLGGGRTEQYF.

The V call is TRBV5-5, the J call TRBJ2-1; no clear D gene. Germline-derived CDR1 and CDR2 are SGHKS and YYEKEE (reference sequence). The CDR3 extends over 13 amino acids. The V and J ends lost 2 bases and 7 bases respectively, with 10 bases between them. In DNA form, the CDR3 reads TGTGCCAGCAGCTTCCCATATTCAAATGAGCAGTTCTTC. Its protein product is CASSFPYSNEQFF.

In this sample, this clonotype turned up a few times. In nucleotides, the CDR3 is TGTGCCAGCAGTTACGGGGCGGGAGGGAGCTCCTACGAGCAGTACTTC. It yields the protein CASSYGAGGSSYEQYF. The chain has TRBV6-5 and TRBJ2-7; 9 bases match TRBD2. CDR1 MNHEY and CDR2 SVGAGI come from the germline V gene. This CDR3 comprises 16 residues. V lost 2 bases, J lost 0 bases, and 5 bases stayed unmatched.

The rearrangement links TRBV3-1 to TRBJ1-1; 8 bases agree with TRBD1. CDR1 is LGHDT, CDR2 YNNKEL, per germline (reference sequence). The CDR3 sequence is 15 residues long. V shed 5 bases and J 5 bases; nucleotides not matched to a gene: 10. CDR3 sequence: CASSTDQGAGTEAFF. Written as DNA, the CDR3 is TGTGCCAGCAGCACAGACCAGGGGGCAGGGACTGAAGCTTTCTTT.

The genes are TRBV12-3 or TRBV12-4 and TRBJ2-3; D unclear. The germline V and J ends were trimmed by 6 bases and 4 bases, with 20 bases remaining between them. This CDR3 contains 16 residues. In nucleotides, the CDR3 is TGTGCCAGCAGCCCCGCGGCTGCGATTAGGGCAGATACGCAGTATTTT. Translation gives CASSPAAAIRADTQYF.

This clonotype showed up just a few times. Written as DNA, the CDR3 is TGCGCCAGCAGCGCAACCCAGCAGAACTATGGCTACACCTTC. Encoded protein: CASSATQQNYGYTF. J is TRBJ1-2 and V is TRBV5-1; D not resolved. The CDR3 consists of 14 residues. Trimming shortened V by 4 bases and J by 2 bases, and 12 bases separated the two germline ends. Per the germline V gene, CDR1 is SGHRS and CDR2 is YFSETQ.

CDR3 in amino acids: CASSGTSMNTEAFF. The CDR3 nucleotides read TGCGCCAGCAGCGGGACATCCATGAACACTGAAGCTTTCTTT. The genes are TRBV5-1 and TRBJ1-1, with D possibly TRBD1 on 6 matching bases. The CDR3 has 14 amino acids. Germline V lookup: CDR1 SGHRS, CDR2 YFSETQ. V lost 4 bases, J lost 0 bases, and 10 bases lay in between.